A selection of T cell receptor beta chains follows, all from one sample in a study of cytomegalovirus exposure and HLA in healthy donors. The data were produced by immunoSEQ multiplex PCR, yet TCRdb's version contains in-frame clones alone and is incomplete. Seen here are some 250,000 clones, roughly 86% observed once, and the top ten hold 1% to 1.5%. What was sequenced was PBMCs. Receptors were obtained from a woman aged 30 to 39 in good health and CMV-seropositive. The CDR3 runs from the conserved cysteine through the conserved F or W. Fields, in order: V gene, D gene, J gene, clone size, CDR3 DNA, CDR3 protein. A D gene is named only where the DNA matches it firmly. Size values are once, few and many counts, or a class for expanded clones, and some rows have none.

v_call: TRBV27
d_call: .
j_call: TRBJ1-1
clone_size: .
cdr3_nt: TGTGCCAGCAGTTTTTTCGGCAGGGGAACTGAAGCTTTCTTT
cdr3_aa: CASSFFGRGTEAFF

v_call: TRBV6-6
d_call: .
j_call: TRBJ2-7
clone_size: .
cdr3_nt: TGTGCCAGCAGCCCTAGGGGGGGTAGGAGGTCCTACGAGCAGTACTTC
cdr3_aa: CASSPRGGRRSYEQYF

v_call: TRBV6-1
d_call: TRBD2
j_call: TRBJ2-1
clone_size: .
cdr3_nt: TGTGCCAGCAGTGTGGCAGGTGCGGGAGCCAATGAGCAGTTCTTC
cdr3_aa: CASSVAGAGANEQFF

v_call: TRBV19
d_call: TRBD2
j_call: TRBJ2-4
clone_size: .
cdr3_nt: TGTGCCAGTAGTATAGTAGGACTAGCGGGAGGAGGAGCCAAAAACATTCAGTACTTC
cdr3_aa: CASSIVGLAGGGAKNIQYF

v_call: TRBV15
d_call: TRBD2
j_call: TRBJ2-5
clone_size: .
cdr3_nt: TGTGCCACCAGCATTATCGGTAGCGGTGCGGGAGGGAGGGAGACCCAGTACTTC
cdr3_aa: CATSIIGSGAGGRETQYF

v_call: TRBV15
d_call: TRBD2
j_call: TRBJ2-7
clone_size: .
cdr3_nt: TGTGCCACCAGCCGCGGGGGGACGGCCAACTACGAGCAGTACTTC
cdr3_aa: CATSRGGTANYEQYF

v_call: TRBV29-1
d_call: TRBD1
j_call: TRBJ1-2
clone_size: .
cdr3_nt: TGCAGCGTTGGATCCCAGGGGGCGGGCTACACCTTC
cdr3_aa: CSVGSQGAGYTF

v_call: TRBV7-8
d_call: TRBD1
j_call: TRBJ1-2
clone_size: once
cdr3_nt: TGTGCCAGCAGCTTACCCTCCGGGACAGGGGCCAACTATGGCTACACCTTC
cdr3_aa: CASSLPSGTGANYGYTF

v_call: TRBV2
d_call: TRBD1
j_call: TRBJ2-1
clone_size: .
cdr3_nt: TGTGCCAGCAGGGTGACAGGGATGTACAATGAGCAGTTCTTC
cdr3_aa: CASRVTGMYNEQFF

v_call: TRBV11-3
d_call: TRBD2
j_call: TRBJ2-4
clone_size: .
cdr3_nt: TGTGCCAGCAGGAGCGGGACAGCCAAAAACATTCAGTACTTC
cdr3_aa: CASRSGTAKNIQYF

v_call: TRBV10-3
d_call: .
j_call: TRBJ2-5
clone_size: .
cdr3_nt: TGTGCCATCAGTGGGGCGGGGATTCAAGAGACCCAGTACTTC
cdr3_aa: CAISGAGIQETQYF

v_call: TRBV27
d_call: .
j_call: TRBJ1-2
clone_size: .
cdr3_nt: TGTGCCAGCCGGGCCTCCGGGACACCCTATGGCTACACCTTC
cdr3_aa: CASRASGTPYGYTF

v_call: TRBV6-5
d_call: TRBD2
j_call: TRBJ2-3
clone_size: .
cdr3_nt: TGTGCCAGCAGTTACCTAGCGGGAGGGCCCTCAGATACGCAGTATTTT
cdr3_aa: CASSYLAGGPSDTQYF

v_call: TRBV11-3
d_call: .
j_call: TRBJ2-2
clone_size: few
cdr3_nt: TGTGCCAGCAGCTTAGGACATGCGAACACCGGGGAGCTGTTTTTT
cdr3_aa: CASSLGHANTGELFF

v_call: TRBV27
d_call: TRBD1
j_call: TRBJ1-1
clone_size: .
cdr3_nt: TGTGCCAGCAGGTCAACAGGGGTCACTGAAGCTTTCTTT
cdr3_aa: CASRSTGVTEAFF

v_call: TRBV7-3
d_call: .
j_call: TRBJ2-1
clone_size: few
cdr3_nt: TGTGCCAGCAGCTTCAGGGGAGCGGCTGAGCAGTTCTTC
cdr3_aa: CASSFRGAAEQFF

v_call: TRBV2
d_call: TRBD2
j_call: TRBJ2-7
clone_size: .
cdr3_nt: TGTGCCAGCAGTCTCGGGACTAGCGGGAGGGCCGGGAGGTACGAGCAGTACTTC
cdr3_aa: CASSLGTSGRAGRYEQYF

v_call: TRBV28
d_call: TRBD2
j_call: TRBJ2-1
clone_size: .
cdr3_nt: TGTGCCAGCAGTTCCCCACCCACTAGCGGGACTTGGGGTCTGGAGCAGTTCTTC
cdr3_aa: CASSSPPTSGTWGLEQFF